This T cell receptor (beta chain) is drawn from a study of T-cell memory formation after mild COVID-19. Turning to the study itself: Clusters of TCRs were largely donor specific.

MiXCR, run by TCRdb on the 5' RACE reads, gives a single entry per CDR3 protein. The repertoire has about 130,000 distinct CDR3 sequences, 16% of them found once; the top ten carry approximately 15%. V dropped 5 bases and J dropped 4; count of bases not matched to a gene: 10. There are 15 residues in the CDR3. General study findings and limits: Among contracting clones, CD4+ were mainly CM/EM and CD8+ enriched in EMRA.

Of note for this clonotype: Its specificity is not known.

The genes are TRBV12-3 or TRBV12-4 and TRBJ1-1; 7 nucleotides match TRBD1. The receptor comes from an adult woman who had mild COVID-19 (a few samples of this study predate the infection). Cell type and time point are not known. Sequenced input: PBMCs or a T cell subset sorted from them (not recorded which). CDR3 sequence reads: CASSPGQRGGTEAFF. CDR3 sequence (DNA): TGTGCCAGCAGTCCGGGACAGAGAGGGGGCACTGAAGCTTTCTTT.